The rows below give T cell receptor beta chains drawn from one sample of a study of CD8 T cells in ankylosing spondylitis. One entry per CDR3 protein results from TCRdb running MiXCR on the 5' RACE reads. This repertoire shows 250,000 to 350,000 distinct CDR3 sequences, around 20% found once; its top ten account for 3% to 4%. Source material: blood, either unsorted or a sorted T cell fraction (not recorded which). The receptors here all came from a female donor with ankylosing spondylitis or in good health (not recorded which). Both conserved end residues are part of each CDR3. D genes are given only for firm matches. Clone size is stated in some rows and not others, as once, few, many or a class when expanded.

size	V	D	J	CDR3	DNA
few	TRBV18	TRBD1	TRBJ1-1	CASSRQGSGTEAFF	TGTGCCAGCTCACGACAGGGGTCGGGTACTGAAGCTTTCTTT
few	TRBV20-1	.	TRBJ2-3	CSASPLLISTDTQYF	TGCAGTGCTAGCCCCTTGCTGATTAGCACAGATACGCAGTATTTT
few	TRBV12-3/TRBV12-4	.	TRBJ2-1	CASHARGGGTYNEQFF	TGTGCCAGCCATGCCCGGGGTGGAGGAACCTACAATGAGCAGTTCTTC
.	TRBV19	.	TRBJ2-2	CASKEGGAGSAGELFF	TGTGCCAGTAAAGAGGGGGGGGCAGGGTCTGCCGGGGAGCTGTTTTTT
many	TRBV29-1	TRBD2	TRBJ2-1	CSGGTSGDGEQFF	TGCAGCGGGGGGACTAGCGGGGATGGAGAGCAGTTCTTC
few	TRBV6-5	.	TRBJ2-3	CASSSLRGAAGDTQYF	TGTGCCAGCAGTTCTTTAAGGGGGGCAGCGGGTGATACGCAGTATTTT
.	TRBV6-1	.	TRBJ1-6	CASRGLIGQTFGGSPLHF	TGTGCCAGCAGAGGTTTAATTGGACAGACCTTCGGCGGTTCACCCCTCCACTTT
few	TRBV10-3	.	TRBJ2-3	CAISESRDTQYF	TGTGCCATCAGTGAGTCGCGGGATACGCAGTATTTT
.	TRBV5-8	.	TRBJ2-1	CATSKGSLSLVNEQFF	TGTGCCACCTCTAAGGGTAGTCTGTCTCTTGTGAATGAGCAGTTCTTC
few	TRBV6-5	.	TRBJ2-5	CASSSPMETQYF	TGTGCCAGCAGTTCGCCGATGGAGACCCAGTACTTC
many	TRBV6-6	TRBD1	TRBJ1-2	CAIPDRAGYTF	TGTGCCATCCCGGACAGGGCTGGCTACACCTTC
many	TRBV12-3/TRBV12-4	.	TRBJ2-3	CASSLVDTQYF	TGTGCCAGCAGTTTGGTAGATACGCAGTATTTT
.	TRBV15	.	TRBJ2-5	CATSRDTETQYF	TGTGCCACCAGCAGAGATACAGAGACCCAGTACTTC
few	TRBV19	.	TRBJ2-2	CASSIGPGNGELFF	TGTGCCAGTAGTATAGGTCCGGGGAACGGGGAGCTGTTTTTT
few	TRBV20-1	.	TRBJ1-2	CSASKGVNGYTF	TGCAGTGCTAGTAAAGGGGTCAATGGCTACACCTTC
.	TRBV6-5	TRBD2	TRBJ2-7	CASSSYWSGGRSYEQYF	TGTGCCAGCAGTTCTTATTGGTCTGGCGGGAGGTCCTACGAGCAGTACTTC
many	TRBV4-1	TRBD1	TRBJ1-2	CASSPLPGQLISGGYTF	TGCGCCAGCAGTCCCCTTCCGGGACAGCTTATCTCGGGTGGCTACACCTTC
few	TRBV7-8	.	TRBJ2-1	CASSPLGGSDNEQFF	TGTGCCAGCAGCCCCCTTGGAGGGAGTGACAATGAGCAGTTCTTC
.	TRBV20-1	TRBD1	TRBJ1-1	CSATGGRVNTEAFF	TGCAGTGCTACAGGGGGCAGAGTGAACACTGAAGCTTTCTTT
few	TRBV5-4	.	TRBJ2-5	CASTWGNQETQYF	TGTGCCAGCACCTGGGGTAACCAAGAGACCCAGTACTTC
few	TRBV12-3/TRBV12-4	TRBD2	TRBJ2-4	CASITIGPAGMTKNIQYF	TGTGCCAGCATCACGATTGGGCCAGCGGGAATGACCAAAAACATTCAGTACTTC
.	TRBV18	.	TRBJ2-1	CASSPPSGVPNEQFF	TGTGCCAGCTCACCACCGTCGGGGGTCCCGAATGAGCAGTTCTTC
.	TRBV28	TRBD2	TRBJ2-1	CASSPLAGGTYNEQFF	TGTGCCAGCAGTCCCCTAGCGGGAGGGACCTACAATGAGCAGTTCTTC
many	TRBV5-1	TRBD2	TRBJ2-5	CASSLRGRAGETQYF	TGCGCCAGCAGCTTACGGGGGAGGGCCGGAGAGACCCAGTACTTC
.	TRBV14	TRBD2	TRBJ2-3	CASSRRGFSFRTDTQYF	TGTGCCAGCAGCCGGCGGGGGTTCTCTTTCCGCACAGATACGCAGTATTTT
few	TRBV20-1	.	TRBJ1-4	CSAGDTSMGKLFF	TGCAGTGCTGGAGACACGTCGATGGGAAAACTGTTTTTT